Presented here are 15 T cell receptor beta chains from one specimen sequenced in a study of response to subunit inactivated influenza vaccine. TCRdb redid the calling of the RT-PCR reads with MiXCR, one entry per CDR3 protein. Found here are about 780,000 distinct CDR3 sequences, around 20% of them singletons; the top ten hold roughly a tenth. The source was PBMCs from blood, collected 4 to 6 days after vaccination. These receptors were obtained from a man aged 50 or older who received an inactivated influenza vaccine.

This clonotype was counted only a few times. This chain connects TRBV7-2 to TRBJ2-1; no firm D call. Trimming cost V 2 bases and J 10 bases, with 12 bases left between them. The CDR3 sequence is 13 residues long. Germline CDR1 SGHTA, CDR2 FQGNSA. CDR3 DNA: TGTGCCAGCAGCTTATTTCGGATCGGGGAGCAGTTCTTC. Encoded protein: CASSLFRIGEQFF.

The chain has TRBV5-8 and TRBJ2-6; D unclear. This CDR3 has 16 amino acids. V was trimmed by 2 bases and J by 0 bases, leaving 9 bases between them. The germline gives CDR1 SGHTS, CDR2 YDEGEE. The CDR3 DNA follows: TGTGCCAGCAGCTTCGGCTTGATCTCTGGGGCCAACGTCCTGACTTTC. This sequence encodes CASSFGLISGANVLTF.

A few counts support this clonotype. This rearrangement joins TRBV12-3 or TRBV12-4 to TRBJ1-5, with TRBD1 as a possible D gene (5 bases). CDR3 length equals 15 residues. The germline V and J ends were trimmed by 5 bases and 0 bases, with 11 bases remaining between them. CDR3 bases: TGTGCCAGCAGTGGGGGGGGTAATAGCAATCAGCCCCAGCATTTT. It translates to CASSGGGNSNQPQHF.

The gene calls are TRBV14 and TRBJ1-2, with 10 bases that match TRBD1. J gave up 7 bases and V 0 bases, and 8 bases lay outside the gene matches. Germline V gives CDR1 SGHDN, CDR2 FVKESK. The CDR3 is made up of 16 amino acids. In DNA, the CDR3 is TGTGCCAGCAGCCAAGAGACAGGGGGCTTAATCGGTGGCTACACCTTC. Translating gives CASSQETGGLIGGYTF.

This chain connects TRBV20-1 to TRBJ1-6, with D possibly matching TRBD1 (5 bases). V was clipped by 0 bases and J by 6 bases, with 15 bases between them. Germline CDR1 and CDR2: DFQATT and SNEGSKA (reference sequence). The CDR3 contains 16 residues. The CDR3 loop reads CSARDTRRGSNSPLHF. The CDR3 region has the DNA TGCAGTGCTAGAGATACGCGAAGGGGTAGTAATTCACCCCTCCACTTT.

This clonotype was counted many times. The V call is TRBV28, the J call TRBJ2-1; 7 bases align to TRBD1. The CDR3 covers 14 residues. The V gene end was trimmed by 8 bases and the J gene end by 6 bases; junction bases not matched to a gene: 10. Germline lookup yields CDR1 MDHEN and CDR2 SYDVKM. CDR3 in amino acids: CASHIRDSRNEQFF. In DNA, the CDR3 is TGTGCCAGCCACATTAGGGACAGCCGCAATGAGCAGTTCTTC. The full variable domain, completed using reference TRBV28 and TRBJ2-1, is DVKVTQSSRYLVKRTGEKVFLECVQDMDHENMFWYRQDPGLGLRLIYFSYDVKMKEKGDIPEGYSVSREKKERFSLILESASTNQTSMYLCASHIRDSRNEQFFGPGTRLTVL.

The chain is built from TRBV15 and TRBJ2-7; TRBD2 aligns across 8 bases. The germline V gene has CDR1 LNHNV and CDR2 YYDKDF (reference sequence). The CDR3 contains 13 residues. V was clipped by 3 bases and J by 3 bases; unmatched bases: 1. The CDR3 coding sequence is TGTGCCACCAGCAGTAGCGGGGACTACGAGCAGTACTTC. Amino acids: CATSSSGDYEQYF.

Ten or more counts support this clonotype. The V gene is TRBV20-1, the J gene TRBJ2-1; the match to TRBD2 covers 7 bases. The CDR3 consists of 16 residues. Germline values: CDR1 DFQATT, CDR2 SNEGSKA (reference sequence). With V trimmed by 1 base and J by 0 bases, 6 bases remained unmatched. The CDR3 sequence: CSARGYLAVSYNEQFF. CDR3 sequence (DNA): TGCAGTGCTAGAGGATATCTAGCGGTCTCCTACAATGAGCAGTTCTTC.

In its sample, this clonotype was seen a few times. DNA of the CDR3: TGTGCCAGCAGTTACCCTCGTATGAGGGGGGCCACCGACGAGCAGTACTTC. This codes for CASSYPRMRGATDEQYF. The rearrangement links TRBV6-5 to TRBJ2-7; possibly TRBD1 or TRBD2 for D (6 bases each). With 2 bases removed from V and 5 bases from J, the gap between germline ends came to 22 bases. In germline, CDR1 is MNHEY, CDR2 SVGAGI. CDR3 length: 17 residues.

This clonotype has ten or more counts. This rearrangement joins TRBV7-7 to TRBJ2-1; D gene uncertain. This CDR3 is built from 13 residues. V lost 2 bases and J lost 6, with 8 bases in between. Germline loops: CDR1 SSHAT, CDR2 FNYEAQ (reference sequence). CDR3 nucleotide sequence: TGTGCCAGCAGCTTAAGCCAATCCAATGAGCAGTTCTTC. It specifies CASSLSQSNEQFF.

This clonotype came up a few times. This sequence joins TRBV4-3 and TRBJ1-4; unclear D gene. Between the trimmed V and J ends, which lost 3 bases and 8 bases, there was a span of 10 bases. This CDR3 contains 13 residues. Germline loops: CDR1 LGHNA, CDR2 YSLEER. Written as DNA, the CDR3 is TGCGCCAGCAGCCACGATCCGGGCGAAAAACTGTTTTTT. It encodes CASSHDPGEKLFF.

This clonotype was observed a few times. Written as DNA, the CDR3 is TGTGCCAGCAGCTTTGACCCACCGGGACAGGCGCGAGAGACCCAGTACTTC. It is translated as CASSFDPPGQARETQYF. This chain connects TRBV7-9 to TRBJ2-5, with 8 nucleotides matching TRBD1. The V gene's germline CDR1 is SEHNR and CDR2 FQNEAQ (reference sequence). This CDR3 spans 17 amino acids. After removal of 3 bases from V and 4 bases from J, the junction contained 13 bases not matched to a gene.

This clonotype was seen more than once but under ten times. The chain links TRBV12-3 or TRBV12-4 to TRBJ2-7; D gene ambiguous. The CDR3 is made up of 13 amino acids. Trimming took off 6 bases at V and 2 bases at J, with 11 bases between the two ends. CDR3 bases: TGTGCCAGCAGCTCGGGCCTGCCCTACGAGCAGTACTTC. It codes for CASSSGLPYEQYF.

The chain joins TRBV7-8 to TRBJ2-3, with D possibly being TRBD2 (6 bases). There are 15 residues in the CDR3. The V gene's germline CDR1 is SGHVS and CDR2 FQNEAQ. The V end lost 6 bases, the J end lost 6 bases, and 19 bases lay between the germline ends. The CDR3 loop reads CASSLRGALVDTQYF. CDR3 DNA: TGTGCCAGCAGTTTGCGGGGAGCTTTGGTGGATACGCAGTATTTT.

This chain links TRBV30 with TRBJ2-3; D ambiguous. V shed 0 bases and J shed 2 bases, with 3 bases lying between them. The CDR3 is made up of 12 amino acids. The germline V gene encodes CDR1 GTSNPN and CDR2 SVGIG (reference sequence). The CDR3 spells CAWSVLTDTQYF. The DNA for the CDR3 is TGTGCCTGGAGTGTACTCACAGATACGCAGTATTTT.